This T cell receptor beta chain was captured by sequencing in a study of cytotoxic CD8 clonotypes in ibrutinib-treated CLL. Produced via immunoSEQ multiplex PCR; TCRdb's table is partial and in-frame only. Here the sample spans tens of thousands of clones, roughly 68% being singletons. This clone has a count of ten or more. This CDR3 has 14 amino acids. The V gene's germline CDR1 is SGHRS and CDR2 YFSETQ. Trimming took off 0 bases at V and 0 bases at J, with 6 bases between the two ends. The sequence was obtained from a human donor with chronic lymphocytic leukemia. J is TRBJ1-1 and V is TRBV5-1, with D unresolved. The material sequenced was PBMCs, taken after 24 months of ibrutinib treatment. CDR3: CASSLVALNTEAFF. The CDR3 region has the DNA TGCGCCAGCAGCTTGGTAGCCTTGAACACTGAAGCTTTCTTT.